This TCR beta chain was recovered during a study of shared clonotypes between healthy human individuals. Germline lookup yields CDR1 MNHEY and CDR2 SVGAGI. Trimming took off 3 bases at V and 5 bases at J, with 4 bases between the two ends. This CDR3 comprises 11 residues. As for this clone: The sample carries other DNA sequences with the same CDR3.

Data came from immunoSEQ multiplex PCR; TCRdb stores just in-frame clones and leaves some out. This table holds 600,000 to 800,000 clones, just under 75% found once. The genes are TRBV6-5 and TRBJ2-5, with D uncertain. The TCR originated in a woman in her 30s in good health. The material sequenced was memory CD4+ T cells sorted from blood. Subset: CD45RA-negative fraction. The CDR3 region is CASSYGETQYF. The CDR3 nucleotides are TGTGCCAGCAGTTATGGGGAGACCCAGTACTTC.